The 3 T cell receptor beta chains below all came from one sample that was sequenced in a study of response to subunit inactivated influenza vaccine. TCRdb analysed the RT-PCR reads with MiXCR anew, one entry per CDR3 protein. The table has roughly 180,000 distinct CDR3 sequences, approximately 9.2% seen once. The sequencing here drew on non-naive T cells sorted from PBMCs, taken on the day of vaccination. These receptors were collected from a man over 45 who received an inactivated influenza vaccine.

This clonotype has just a few counts. This sequence joins TRBV28 and TRBJ2-3, with 7 bases fitting TRBD1. From germline, CDR1 is MDHEN and CDR2 SYDVKM. This CDR3 has 16 residues. V trimming: 7 bases; J trimming: 5 bases; junction bases outside the gene matches: 15. CDR3 bases: TGTGCCAGCACCGGCCGGGACAGACCCCGCGGAGATACGCAGTATTTT. This gives the protein CASTGRDRPRGDTQYF. The full variable domain, in which reference TRBV28 and TRBJ2-3 provide the parts outside the CDR3, is DVKVTQSSRYLVKRTGEKVFLECVQDMDHENMFWYRQDPGLGLRLIYFSYDVKMKEKGDIPEGYSVSREKKERFSLILESASTNQTSMYLCASTGRDRPRGDTQYFGPGTRLTVL.

This clonotype was seen a few times. This chain uses TRBV6-1 with TRBJ2-2, with 8 bases lining up with TRBD2. This CDR3 spans 17 amino acids. Germline-derived CDR1 and CDR2 are MNHNS and SASEGT. V lost 4 bases, J lost 4 bases, and 11 bases stayed unmatched. CDR3 nucleotides: TGTGCCAGCAGTGGCTCAGCGGGGGCCTCCATCACCGGGGAGCTGTTTTTT. Amino acid sequence: CASSGSAGASITGELFF.

The chain employs TRBV5-1 and TRBJ2-5; no reliable D call. The CDR3 has 14 amino acids. The V and J ends lost 0 bases and 2 bases respectively, with 8 bases between them. Germline CDR1 is SGHRS and CDR2 is YFSETQ. The CDR3 spells CASSLDSHQETQYF. The DNA for the CDR3 is TGCGCCAGCAGCTTGGACAGCCATCAAGAGACCCAGTACTTC.